Listed below are T cell receptor beta chains from one sample, sequenced in a study of preoperative IRX-2 immunotherapy in early breast cancer. Only in-frame clones appear in the TCRdb table, and some are missing; sequencing was by immunoSEQ multiplex PCR. Of about 32,000 clones detected, 80% to 85% appear once; the ten largest clones hold approximately 2.7%. Sequences were derived from lymph node tissue, sampled from a patient treated with IRX-2 immunotherapy. The receptors stem from a human donor with breast cancer. CDR3s include the opening cysteine and the closing phenylalanine or tryptophan. Each record gives: D gene, J gene, clone size, V gene, CDR3 protein, CDR3 DNA. The D gene is left open where the match is weak. Clone size appears in some rows only: once, few, many, or a class for an expanded clone.

>-|TRBJ1-4|-|TRBV11-3
CASSPGTYTTNEKLFF
TGTGCCAGCAGCCCGGGGACATACACAACTAATGAAAAACTGTTTTTT
>TRBD2|TRBJ2-1|-|TRBV29-1
CSVRTSADEQFF
TGCAGCGTAAGAACTAGCGCCGATGAGCAGTTCTTC
>-|TRBJ2-1|-|TRBV19
CASSITFRDGEQFF
TGTGCCAGTAGTATAACCTTTAGGGATGGTGAGCAGTTCTTC
>-|TRBJ2-3|-|TRBV18
CASSPALTWGSDTQYF
TGTGCCAGCTCACCAGCTCTTACCTGGGGTTCAGATACGCAGTATTTT
>-|TRBJ1-2|-|TRBV29-1
CSVEGQNYGYTF
TGCAGCGTTGAAGGGCAGAACTATGGCTACACCTTC
>-|TRBJ1-4|-|TRBV18
CASSPGTPGVLFF
TGTGCCAGCTCACCAGGAACCCCGGGGGTACTGTTTTTT
>-|TRBJ2-2|-|TRBV28
CASSPGTGELFF
TGTGCCAGCAGTCCTGGCACCGGGGAGCTGTTTTTT
>-|TRBJ1-1|-|TRBV6-8
CASSYGGQRGNTEAFF
TGTGCCAGCAGTTACGGCGGACAGAGAGGGAACACTGAAGCTTTCTTT
>-|TRBJ2-1|-|TRBV29-1
CSVEKTRAAGGQFF
TGCAGCGTCGAAAAGACTAGAGCGGCAGGTGGGCAGTTCTTC
>-|TRBJ1-4|-|TRBV28
CASSIREPEKLFF
TGTGCCAGCAGTATCCGGGAACCCGAAAAACTGTTTTTT
>TRBD2|TRBJ2-1|once|TRBV28
CASRAGAYNEQFF
TGTGCCAGCAGAGCGGGGGCCTACAATGAGCAGTTCTTC
>-|TRBJ2-3|-|TRBV19
CASSSVGGWGTDTQYF
TGTGCCAGTAGTTCCGTCGGGGGCTGGGGCACAGATACGCAGTATTTT
>TRBD1|TRBJ2-1|-|TRBV5-1
CASSGTGSGDEQFF
TGCGCCAGCAGCGGGACAGGGTCAGGGGATGAGCAGTTCTTC
>TRBD2|TRBJ2-7|-|TRBV6-4
CASSEARVPSGPYEQYF
TGTGCCAGCAGTGAAGCCAGGGTTCCTAGCGGACCCTATGAGCAGTACTTC
>-|TRBJ1-4|few|TRBV30
CAWSAGAPDEKLFF
TGTGCCTGGAGTGCTGGGGCGCCGGATGAAAAACTGTTTTTT
>TRBD2|TRBJ2-1|-|TRBV6-7
CASSYASGEHNEQFF
TGTGCCAGCAGTTACGCTAGCGGGGAGCACAATGAGCAGTTCTTC
>-|TRBJ1-4|-|TRBV30
CALSPAITNEKLFF
TGTGCCTTGTCCCCCGCGATAACTAATGAAAAACTGTTTTTT